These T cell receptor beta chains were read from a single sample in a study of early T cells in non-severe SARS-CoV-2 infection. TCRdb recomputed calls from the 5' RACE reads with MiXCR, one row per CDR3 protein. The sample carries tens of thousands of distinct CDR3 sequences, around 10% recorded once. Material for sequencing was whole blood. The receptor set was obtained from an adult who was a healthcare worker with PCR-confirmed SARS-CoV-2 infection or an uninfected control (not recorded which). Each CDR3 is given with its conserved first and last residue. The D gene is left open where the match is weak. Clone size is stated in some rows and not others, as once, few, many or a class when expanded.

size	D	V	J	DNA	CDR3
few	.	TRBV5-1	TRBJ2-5	TGCGCCAGCAGACCGCCAGGGGTGCAAGAGACCCAGTACTTC	CASRPPGVQETQYF
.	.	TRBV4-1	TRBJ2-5	TGCGCCAGCAGCCAAGATCTCGAAGGGACCCAGTACTTC	CASSQDLEGTQYF
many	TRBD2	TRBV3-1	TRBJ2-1	TGTGCCAGCAGTCGCGGGACTAGCGGGCCCCATGAGCAGTTCTTC	CASSRGTSGPHEQFF
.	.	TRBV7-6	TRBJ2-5	TGTGCCAGCAGCTTCGGCAGCTCCGAGGGCCAAGAGACCCAGTACTTC	CASSFGSSEGQETQYF
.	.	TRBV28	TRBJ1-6	TGTGCCGCAAAACGAGAGGTGCATTCACCCCTCCACTTT	CAAKREVHSPLHF
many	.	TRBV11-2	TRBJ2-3	TGTGCCAGCAGCTTAGACCTATCCACAGATACGCAGTATTTT	CASSLDLSTDTQYF
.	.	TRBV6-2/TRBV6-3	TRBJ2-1	TGTGCCAGCAGCGCCGGGACCCAGAGTGAGCAGTTCTTC	CASSAGTQSEQFF
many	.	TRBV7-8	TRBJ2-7	TGTGCCAGCAGCTTGACCTACGAGCAGTACTTC	CASSLTYEQYF
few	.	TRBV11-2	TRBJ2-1	TGTGCCAGCAGCTTAGATCGTTGGGGGAATGAGCAGTTCTTC	CASSLDRWGNEQFF
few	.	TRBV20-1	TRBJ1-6	TGCAGTGCTAGAGAGGCAGGATCATTTGATTCACCCCTCCACTTT	CSAREAGSFDSPLHF
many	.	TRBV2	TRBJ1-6	TGTGCCAGCAGTGGTGTCAGGGGAGAATCACCCCTCCACTTT	CASSGVRGESPLHF
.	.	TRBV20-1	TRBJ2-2	TGCAGTGCTGGGTCATACGGGGAGCTGTTTTTT	CSAGSYGELFF
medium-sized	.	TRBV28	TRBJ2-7	TGTGCCAGCAGCCACAGGTACGAGCAGTACTTC	CASSHRYEQYF
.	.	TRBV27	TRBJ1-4	TGTGCCAGCAGTTCAAACATAGCAACTAATGAAAAACTGTTTTTT	CASSSNIATNEKLFF
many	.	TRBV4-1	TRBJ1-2	TGCGCCAGCAGCCAAGAAATGGGGGCCTATGGCTACACCTTC	CASSQEMGAYGYTF
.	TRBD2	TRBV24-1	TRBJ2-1	TGTGCCACCAGTGATTTTTGGGGACTAGCGGCTTACAATGAGCAGTTCTTC	CATSDFWGLAAYNEQFF
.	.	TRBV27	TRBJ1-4	TGTGCCAGCAGTTTACTCAGCGGTGAAAAACTGTTTTTT	CASSLLSGEKLFF
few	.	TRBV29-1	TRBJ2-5	TGCAGCGTGAGAGAAGAGACCCAGTACTTC	CSVREETQYF
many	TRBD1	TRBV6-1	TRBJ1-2	TGTGCCAGCAGTGCCTGGCCGGGACAGCAGACATTAAACTATGGCTACACCTTC	CASSAWPGQQTLNYGYTF
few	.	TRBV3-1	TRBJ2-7	TGTGCCAGCAGCCAATACAGCGGGGACACAACCTCCTACGAGCAGTACTTC	CASSQYSGDTTSYEQYF
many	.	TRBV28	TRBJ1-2	TGTGCCAGCAGTATTACTGGACTTCTGGGTGGCTACACCTTC	CASSITGLLGGYTF
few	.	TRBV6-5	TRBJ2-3	TGTGCCAGCAGTTACGCGCCAGCAGAAGCCCACACAGATACGCAGTATTTT	CASSYAPAEAHTDTQYF
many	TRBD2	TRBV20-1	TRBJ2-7	TGCAGTGCTCCCGGGACTAGCGGGAGCTCAGCCTACGAGCAGTACTTC	CSAPGTSGSSAYEQYF
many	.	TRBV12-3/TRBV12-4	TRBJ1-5	TGTGCCAGCAGTCAGGGACGGGATCAGCCCCAGCATTTT	CASSQGRDQPQHF
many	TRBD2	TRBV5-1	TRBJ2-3	TGCGCCAGCAGCTTGGACACTAGCGTTCTCGGTACGCAGTATTTT	CASSLDTSVLGTQYF
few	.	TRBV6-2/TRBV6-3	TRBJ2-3	TGTGCCGGGAGAGCTTCTAGCACAGATACGCAGTATTTT	CAGRASSTDTQYF
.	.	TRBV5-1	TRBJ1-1	TGCGCCAGCAGCTCCGACAGCATTACTGAAGCTTTCTTT	CASSSDSITEAFF
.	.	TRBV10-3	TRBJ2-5	TGTGCCATCAGTGAGAGGGCTCAAGAGACCCAGTACTTC	CAISERAQETQYF
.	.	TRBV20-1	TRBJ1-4	TGCAGTGCCTCGGACGGGGGGCCGGGAAAACTGTTTTTT	CSASDGGPGKLFF
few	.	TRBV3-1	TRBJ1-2	TGTGCCAGCAGCCAAGATTTATCCACGGGGGATGAAGGCTACACCTTC	CASSQDLSTGDEGYTF